This T cell receptor beta chain was retrieved from a study of blood T cell repertoires in COVID-19. Using immunoSEQ multiplex PCR, the repertoire was profiled, and TCRdb retains in-frame clones only, with some absent. This table has under 450,000 clones, roughly four fifths appearing once. The CDR3 is 18 residues long. V trimming: 5 bases; J trimming: 2 bases; junction bases outside the gene matches: 12. Germline CDR1 reads SNHLY; CDR2 reads FYNNEI. The rearrangement uses TRBV2 and TRBJ2-5, with TRBD2 matching 12 bases. The clonotype comes from a woman between 50 and 59 years old who had recovered from COVID-19. Sequences were obtained from PBMCs or T cells enriched from blood (not recorded which). The CDR3 region has the DNA TGTGCCAGCAGTTACTCCGGACTAGCGGGACCAAAACAAGAGACCCAGTACTTC. Its protein is CASSYSGLAGPKQETQYF.